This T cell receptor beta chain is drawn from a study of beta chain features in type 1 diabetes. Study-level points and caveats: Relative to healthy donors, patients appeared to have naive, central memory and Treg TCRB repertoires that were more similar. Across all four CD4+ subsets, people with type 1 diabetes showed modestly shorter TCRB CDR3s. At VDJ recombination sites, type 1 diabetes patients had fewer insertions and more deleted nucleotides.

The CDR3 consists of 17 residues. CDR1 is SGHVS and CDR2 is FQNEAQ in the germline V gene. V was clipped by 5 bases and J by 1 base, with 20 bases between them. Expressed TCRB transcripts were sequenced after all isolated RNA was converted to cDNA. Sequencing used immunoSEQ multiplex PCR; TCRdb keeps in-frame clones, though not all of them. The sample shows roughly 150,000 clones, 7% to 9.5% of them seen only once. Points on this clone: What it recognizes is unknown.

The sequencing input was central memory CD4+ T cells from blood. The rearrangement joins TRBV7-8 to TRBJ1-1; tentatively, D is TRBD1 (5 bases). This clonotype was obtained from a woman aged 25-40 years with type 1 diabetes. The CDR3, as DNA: TGTGCCAGCAGCCCCCTCCGCCGCGGGGGATGGAACACTGAAGCTTTCTTT. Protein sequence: CASSPLRRGGWNTEAFF.